The clone carrying this TCR beta chain was counted between two and nine times. Its specificity is unknown. The record originates from a study of T cells in narcolepsy. Study-level points and caveats: HCRT-specific and TRIB2-specific autoreactive clonotypes appeared among same-patient CSF and blood CD4+ clonotypes. Autoreactive clonotypes reportedly recurred in blood of same and different patients, not controls.

Here immunoSEQ multiplex PCR was the method, and the copy in TCRdb shows in-frame clones only, minus some. This sample has about 34,000 clones, with approximately 78% found just once. The clonotype comes from a human donor with narcolepsy. Sequenced input: CD45RA- memory CD4+ T cells from PBMCs.

CDR3 amino acids: CASSVELGEQFF. The CDR3 coding sequence is TGTGCCAGCAGCGTAGAGCTGGGGGAGCAGTTCTTC. The rearrangement links TRBV9 to TRBJ2-1, with D uncertain. Looked up from germline, CDR1 is SGDLS and CDR2 is YYNGEE. V shed 0 bases and J shed 10 bases, with 8 bases lying between them. CDR3 length: 12 residues.